This TCR beta chain was observed in a study of shared clonotypes between healthy human individuals. The wider study: Aged between 18 and 49, the donors were a couple of women and three men. Every donor yielded three CD4 naive, three CD4 memory, two CD8 naive and one CD8 memory plate. Study observations and caveats: Sequencing depth was expected to influence donor clonotype sharing.

Using approximately 200 ng DNA, some 30,000 T cell genomes, the sorted-subset replicate PCRs were run. The table came from immunoSEQ multiplex PCR; TCRdb's copy has only in-frame clones and leaves some out. Here the sample spans fewer than 1.8 million clones, around 98.5% being singletons. On this clone: What it binds is unknown. The same CDR3 arises from other DNA sequences in this sample as well.

The J segment lost 0 bases and the V segment lost 6 bases, leaving 1 base of the junction unmatched. The germline V gene encodes CDR1 LNHDA and CDR2 SQIVND (reference sequence). The CDR3 totals 15 residues. Sequencing was performed on naive CD4+ T cells sorted from blood. Subset meaning: CD45RA+ positively selected. The chain carries TRBV19 and TRBJ2-6; 8 positions match TRBD1. The sequence was obtained from a man aged 25-45 years in good health. The CDR3 is CASSTGGSGANVLTF. The CDR3 DNA reads as TGTGCCAGTAGCACAGGGGGCTCTGGGGCCAACGTCCTGACTTTC.